A selection of T cell receptor beta chains follows, all from one sample in a study of cytomegalovirus exposure and HLA in healthy donors. Data came from immunoSEQ multiplex PCR; TCRdb stores just in-frame clones and leaves some out. This table holds 120,000 to 150,000 clones, around 84% found once. Sample: PBMCs. Source of these receptors: a man aged 40-49 years in good health and CMV-seropositive. Each CDR3 is given with its conserved first and last residue. D genes are given only for firm matches. Clone size is stated in some rows and not others, as once, few, many or a class when expanded.

J gene,D gene,clone size,V gene,CDR3 protein,CDR3 DNA
TRBJ2-5,-,-,TRBV18,CASSPQGFPETQYF,TGTGCCAGCTCACCACAGGGGTTTCCAGAGACCCAGTACTTC
TRBJ1-4,TRBD1,few,TRBV4-3,CASSQVTSGTGEEKLFF,TGCGCCAGCAGCCAAGTTACGTCCGGGACAGGGGAGGAAAAACTGTTTTTT
TRBJ2-3,-,-,TRBV30,CAWSTTSVGGRQYF,TGTGCCTGGAGTACCACCTCTGTGGGAGGCCGGCAGTATTTT
TRBJ1-2,-,-,TRBV19,CASLPGNYGYTF,TGTGCCAGTTTGCCGGGGAACTATGGCTACACCTTC
TRBJ2-7,TRBD2,-,TRBV6-5,CASSYLSSGRLNEQYF,TGTGCCAGCAGTTACCTATCTAGCGGGAGGCTGAACGAGCAGTACTTC
TRBJ1-2,TRBD1,-,TRBV6-5,CASKPGQGGGYTF,TGTGCCAGCAAACCGGGACAGGGCGGCGGCTACACCTTC
TRBJ1-4,-,-,TRBV5-1,CASSLAYSGRNNEKLFF,TGCGCCAGCAGCTTGGCCTACTCAGGAAGGAATAATGAAAAACTGTTTTTT
TRBJ1-1,TRBD1,-,TRBV19,CASSIATGTGVEAFF,TGTGCCAGTAGTATCGCTACCGGGACAGGTGTAGAAGCTTTCTTT
TRBJ2-1,TRBD1,-,TRBV30,CAWIARQGVNEQFF,TGTGCCTGGATCGCGAGACAGGGGGTGAATGAGCAGTTCTTC
TRBJ2-7,-,-,TRBV7-6,CASSLEQGPYEQYF,TGTGCCAGCAGCTTAGAACAGGGTCCCTACGAGCAGTACTTC
TRBJ2-2,TRBD2,-,TRBV4-2,CASSPRAEGGDTGELFF,TGTGCCAGCAGCCCGCGGGCGGAGGGAGGGGACACCGGGGAGCTGTTTTTT
TRBJ2-7,-,few,TRBV7-9,CSSSSYQESYEQYF,TGTTCCAGCAGCTCCTACCAGGAATCCTACGAGCAGTACTTC
TRBJ2-1,-,-,TRBV28,CASSLVEDEQFF,TGTGCCAGCAGTTTGGTTGAGGATGAGCAGTTCTTC
TRBJ2-5,-,-,TRBV11-1,CASSSAGRQETQYF,TGTGCCAGCAGCTCAGCTGGCAGACAAGAGACCCAGTACTTC
TRBJ2-2,TRBD1,-,TRBV14,CASSQARQGRTGELFF,TGTGCCAGCAGCCAGGCAAGACAGGGACGTACCGGGGAGCTGTTTTTT
TRBJ2-1,-,once,TRBV6-5,CASRRRDSYNEQFF,TGTGCCAGCAGACGGAGGGACTCCTACAATGAGCAGTTCTTC
TRBJ2-3,-,-,TRBV5-1,CASSWGGVSTDTQYF,TGCGCCAGCAGCTGGGGAGGAGTAAGCACAGATACGCAGTATTTT
TRBJ2-2,-,-,TRBV4-1,CASSLLHSNTGELFF,TGCGCCAGCAGCCTTTTACATTCGAACACCGGGGAGCTGTTTTTT
TRBJ2-7,-,-,TRBV6-6,CAGGQAGSEQYF,TGTGCCGGTGGTCAGGCGGGATCCGAGCAGTACTTC
TRBJ2-2,TRBD2,-,TRBV6-1,CAPLTSRYTGELFF,TGTGCCCCCCTGACTAGCCGATACACCGGGGAGCTGTTTTTT
TRBJ2-6,-,few,TRBV29-1,CSVVFRSGANVLTF,TGCAGCGTTGTCTTCAGGTCTGGGGCCAACGTCCTGACTTTC
TRBJ1-4,-,-,TRBV9,CASSVGGGSNEKLFF,TGTGCCAGCAGCGTAGGTGGGGGCTCTAATGAAAAACTGTTTTTT
TRBJ2-3,TRBD1,-,TRBV11-2,CASSYLGQADTQYF,TGTGCCAGCAGCTACTTAGGACAGGCAGATACGCAGTATTTT
TRBJ2-1,TRBD2,-,TRBV11-3,CARSTPRTSGRAVYNEQFF,TGTGCCAGATCTACCCCGCGGACTAGCGGGAGGGCCGTCTACAATGAGCAGTTCTTC
TRBJ2-5,TRBD2,-,TRBV9,CASSGGLAGGAAATQYF,TGTGCCAGCAGCGGGGGACTAGCGGGAGGGGCAGCCGCGACCCAGTACTTC
TRBJ2-3,TRBD1,-,TRBV27,CASSLSLGQGRSQYF,TGTGCCAGCAGTTTAAGCCTCGGACAGGGGCGATCGCAGTATTTT
TRBJ2-1,TRBD1,-,TRBV14,CASSQVTGTVLNEQFF,TGTGCCAGCAGCCAAGTGACCGGGACAGTACTCAATGAGCAGTTCTTC
TRBJ2-7,TRBD1,few,TRBV9,CASSVEDLQGSEQYF,TGTGCCAGCAGCGTAGAGGACCTACAGGGGAGCGAGCAGTACTTC
TRBJ1-2,-,-,TRBV7-8,CASSFFAVGAYGYTF,TGTGCCAGCAGCTTTTTCGCCGTAGGGGCGTATGGCTACACCTTC
TRBJ2-7,TRBD1,-,TRBV6-5,CASSRSGTGNYEQYF,TGTGCCAGCAGTCGAAGTGGGACAGGGAACTACGAGCAGTACTTC
TRBJ1-2,TRBD1,-,TRBV6-4,CASSGGTGGGYGYTF,TGTGCCAGCAGTGGAGGGACAGGGGGCGGGTATGGCTACACCTTC
TRBJ2-7,-,-,TRBV6-5,CASSPSPYEQYF,TGTGCCAGCAGCCCCTCCCCCTACGAGCAGTACTTC
TRBJ2-1,-,-,TRBV6-1,CASFGTTGYNEQFF,TGTGCCAGCTTCGGGACAACAGGCTACAATGAGCAGTTCTTC
TRBJ1-1,TRBD1,-,TRBV5-4,CASSSFSDRGWSTEAFF,TGTGCCAGCAGCTCCTTCTCGGACAGGGGATGGAGCACTGAAGCTTTCTTT
TRBJ1-2,-,-,TRBV28,CASRLNYGYTF,TGTGCCAGCAGACTGAACTATGGCTACACCTTC
TRBJ1-4,TRBD1,-,TRBV5-1,CASSFRTGGDEKLFF,TGCGCCAGCAGCTTCCGTACAGGGGGCGATGAAAAACTGTTTTTT
TRBJ1-2,-,-,TRBV11-2,CASSLDRGPNYGYTF,TGTGCCAGCAGCTTAGATAGGGGTCCTAACTATGGCTACACCTTC
TRBJ2-1,-,-,TRBV2,CASSELGVEQFF,TGTGCCAGCAGTGAATTGGGAGTTGAGCAGTTCTTC
TRBJ2-7,-,few,TRBV7-8,CASSYQPGQTSYEQYF,TGTGCCAGCAGCTACCAACCCGGACAGACCAGCTACGAGCAGTACTTC
TRBJ2-7,TRBD2,-,TRBV6-5,CASSYSGTSDSYEQYF,TGTGCCAGCAGTTACTCGGGGACTAGCGACTCCTACGAGCAGTACTTC
TRBJ1-6,TRBD1,once,TRBV30,CAWSVRGQGDSPLHF,TGTGCCTGGAGTGTAAGGGGACAGGGGGATTCACCCCTCCACTTT
TRBJ2-7,-,-,TRBV5-5,CASSLVHVRDYEQYF,TGTGCCAGCAGTTTGGTCCATGTCAGGGACTACGAGCAGTACTTC
TRBJ1-5,TRBD1,-,TRBV2,CASSELLGTGGGQPQHF,TGTGCCAGCAGTGAACTACTAGGGACAGGGGGTGGGCAGCCCCAGCATTTT
TRBJ2-7,-,once,TRBV6-4,CASTKRTYEQYF,TGTGCCAGCACGAAGCGGACTTACGAGCAGTACTTC
TRBJ2-2,TRBD2,once,TRBV30,CAWSGNGGRRYTGELFF,TGTGCCTGGAGTGGGAATGGCGGGAGGAGGTACACCGGGGAGCTGTTTTTT